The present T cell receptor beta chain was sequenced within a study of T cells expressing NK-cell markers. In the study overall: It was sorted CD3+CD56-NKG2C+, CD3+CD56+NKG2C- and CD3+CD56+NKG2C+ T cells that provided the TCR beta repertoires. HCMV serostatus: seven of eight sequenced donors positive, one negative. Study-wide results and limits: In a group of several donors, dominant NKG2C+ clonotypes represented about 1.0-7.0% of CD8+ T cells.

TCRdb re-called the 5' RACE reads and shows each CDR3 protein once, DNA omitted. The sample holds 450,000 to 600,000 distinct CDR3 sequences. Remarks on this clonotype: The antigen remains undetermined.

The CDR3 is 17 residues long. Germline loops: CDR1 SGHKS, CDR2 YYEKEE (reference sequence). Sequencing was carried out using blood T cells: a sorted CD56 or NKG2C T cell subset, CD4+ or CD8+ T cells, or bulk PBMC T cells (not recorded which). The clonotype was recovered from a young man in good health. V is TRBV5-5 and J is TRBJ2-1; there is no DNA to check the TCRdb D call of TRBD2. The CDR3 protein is CASSGTSGRVRDNEQFF.